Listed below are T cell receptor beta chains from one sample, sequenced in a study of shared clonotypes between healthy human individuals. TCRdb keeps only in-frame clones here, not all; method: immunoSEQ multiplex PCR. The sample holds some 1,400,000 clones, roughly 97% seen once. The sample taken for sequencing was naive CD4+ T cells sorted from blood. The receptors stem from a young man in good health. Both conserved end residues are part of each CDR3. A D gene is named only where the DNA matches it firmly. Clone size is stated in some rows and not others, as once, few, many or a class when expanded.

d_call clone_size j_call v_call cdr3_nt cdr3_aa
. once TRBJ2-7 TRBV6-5 TGTGCCAGCGGTGAGAACCCCTACGAGCAGTACTTC CASGENPYEQYF
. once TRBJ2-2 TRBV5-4 TGTGCCAGCAGCCCGGCTAGGGCAGGGTCCGGGGAGCTGTTTTTT CASSPARAGSGELFF
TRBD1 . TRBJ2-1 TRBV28 TGTGCCAGCAGAATACCGGGACAGGCTAGCCATGAGCAGTTCTTC CASRIPGQASHEQFF
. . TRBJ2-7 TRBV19 TGTGCCAGTAGTTCCCAGGCCACTAGTCGGTACGAGCAGTACTTC CASSSQATSRYEQYF
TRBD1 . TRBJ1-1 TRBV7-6 TGTGCCAGCAGTGACAGGGGAAAATTGAACACTGAAGCTTTCTTT CASSDRGKLNTEAFF
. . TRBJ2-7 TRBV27 TGTGCCAGCAGTTTGTCCATCACCTACGAGCAGTACTTC CASSLSITYEQYF
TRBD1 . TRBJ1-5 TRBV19 TGTGCCAGTAACCGGGACAGACAATATAGCAATCAGCCCCAGCATTTT CASNRDRQYSNQPQHF
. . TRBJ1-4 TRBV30 TGTGCCTGGAGTTTACAAGCAGGCCCTAATGAAAAACTGTTTTTT CAWSLQAGPNEKLFF
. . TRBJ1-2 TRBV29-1 TGCAGCGTTGATAAGGCAGCAAAACAGGGAGCCTATGGCTACACCTTC CSVDKAAKQGAYGYTF
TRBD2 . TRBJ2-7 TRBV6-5 TGTGCCAGCAGTTATGAGGCGGGAGTCTACGAGCAGTACTTC CASSYEAGVYEQYF
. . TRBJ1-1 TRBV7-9 TGTGCCAGCAGCTCGGGACCCACTGAAGCTTTCTTT CASSSGPTEAFF
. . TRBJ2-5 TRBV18 TGTGCCAGCTCACCATCGACTCTAGGGGTGGAGACCCAGTACTTC CASSPSTLGVETQYF
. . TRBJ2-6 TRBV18 TGTGCCAGCTCACCACGAACAGGAACCGGGGCCAACGTCCTGACTTTC CASSPRTGTGANVLTF
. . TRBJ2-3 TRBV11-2 TGTGCCAGCAGAAATACAGGTTCAGGACTCACAGATACGCAGTATTTT CASRNTGSGLTDTQYF
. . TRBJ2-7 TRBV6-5 TGTGCCAGCCGGCGGGGCGCCCAGCCCGAGCAGTACTTC CASRRGAQPEQYF
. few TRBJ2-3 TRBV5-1 TGCGCCAGCAGCGTGGGCACAGATACGCAGTATTTT CASSVGTDTQYF
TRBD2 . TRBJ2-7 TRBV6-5 TGTGCCAGCAGTTACTCGAAGGGACTAGCGGGCGGCGAGCAGTACTTC CASSYSKGLAGGEQYF
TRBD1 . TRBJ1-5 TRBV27 TGTGCCAGCAGTTTCTCCGGGACAGGGGATCCTCAGCCCCAGCATTTT CASSFSGTGDPQPQHF
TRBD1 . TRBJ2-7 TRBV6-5 TGTGCCAGCAGCCGGGACAGGCGGGGTAGTGAGCAGTACTTC CASSRDRRGSEQYF
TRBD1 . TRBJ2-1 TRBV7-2 TGTGCCAGCAGCTTAGCTCCAGGGGGCTGGAATGAGCAGTTCTTC CASSLAPGGWNEQFF
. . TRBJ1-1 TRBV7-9 TGTGCCAGCAGCTTAGAACAAGGGAACACTGAAGCTTTCTTT CASSLEQGNTEAFF
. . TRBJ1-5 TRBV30 TGTGCCTGGAGTGTCTTGGGAGATCAGCCCCAGCATTTT CAWSVLGDQPQHF
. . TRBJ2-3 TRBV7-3 TGTGCCAGCAGCTTAAGTGTCTCTCCCACAGATACGCAGTATTTT CASSLSVSPTDTQYF
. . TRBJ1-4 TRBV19 TGTGCCAGTAGTATATCAAGAGGTGGTGAAAAACTGTTTTTT CASSISRGGEKLFF
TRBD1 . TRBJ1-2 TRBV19 TGTGCCAGTAGTAAGGGTAGACAGGGGACCTATGGCTACACCTTC CASSKGRQGTYGYTF
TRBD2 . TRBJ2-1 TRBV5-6 TGTGCCAGCAGCTTGGCTCCAAGCGGGGACAATGAGCAGTTCTTC CASSLAPSGDNEQFF
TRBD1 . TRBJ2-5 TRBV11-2 TGTGCCAGCAGCTTAGAGGACAGGGAGTTAGAGACCCAGTACTTC CASSLEDRELETQYF
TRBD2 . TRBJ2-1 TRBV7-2 TGTGCCAGCAGCTTAGGGCTAGCGGGAGGATTTGATGAGCAGTTCTTC CASSLGLAGGFDEQFF
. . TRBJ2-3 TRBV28 TGTGCCAGCAGTTTTAGAAGGGCCCTGGTCGATACGCAGTATTTT CASSFRRALVDTQYF
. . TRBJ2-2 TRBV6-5 TGTGCCAGCAGTTGGGCCCTGACGGGGAAGAGGGGGGAGCTGTTTTTT CASSWALTGKRGELFF
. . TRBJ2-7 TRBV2 TGTGCCAGCAGCAAACTGGACATCGAGATCGAGCAGTACTTC CASSKLDIEIEQYF
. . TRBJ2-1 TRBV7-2 TGTGCCAGCAGAACGGGTGTGAAGCAGTTCTTC CASRTGVKQFF
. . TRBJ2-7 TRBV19 TGTGCCAGTAGTATAGATACCGGGACACCGTACGAGCAGTACTTC CASSIDTGTPYEQYF
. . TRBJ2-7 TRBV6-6 TGTGCCAGCAGTTACTCGATATGGGTTACAGCTTACTTC CASSYSIWVTAYF
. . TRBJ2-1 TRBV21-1 TGTGCCAGCACCAGGACTAGCGGGAGCTCCTACAATGAGCAGTTCTTC CASTRTSGSSYNEQFF
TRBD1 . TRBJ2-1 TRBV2 TGTGCCAGCGGAGTAGACAGGGCACCCATCAATGAGCAGTTCTTC CASGVDRAPINEQFF
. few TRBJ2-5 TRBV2 TGTGCCATGAAATCAGCGTACCAAGAGACCCAGTACTTC CAMKSAYQETQYF
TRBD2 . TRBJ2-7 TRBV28 TGTGCCAGCAGTTTCACTCGGACTAGCGGGACGACTGTTTACGAGCAGTACTTC CASSFTRTSGTTVYEQYF
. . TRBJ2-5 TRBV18 TGTGCCAGCTCACCGTTTGAGGCTCAAGAGACCCAGTACTTC CASSPFEAQETQYF
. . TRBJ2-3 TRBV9 TGTGCCAGCAGCGTAGGTTTAGCGAGAACCCGCACAGATACGCAGTATTTT CASSVGLARTRTDTQYF
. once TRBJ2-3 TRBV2 TGTGCCAGCAGGACCACCGGTGCAGATACGCAGTATTTT CASRTTGADTQYF
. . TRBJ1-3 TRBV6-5 TGTGCCAGCAGTAAGACGGCCTCTGGAAACACCATATATTTT CASSKTASGNTIYF
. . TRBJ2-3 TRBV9 TGTGCCAGCAGCGCCGGATTAAGCACAGATACGCAGTATTTT CASSAGLSTDTQYF
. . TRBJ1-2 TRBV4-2 TGTGCCAGCAGCCAAGACCCACGGGGGGGCTATGGCTACACCTTC CASSQDPRGGYGYTF
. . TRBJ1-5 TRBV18 TGTGCCAGCTCACCAAGGGGGAGAGGCAATCAGCCCCAGCATTTT CASSPRGRGNQPQHF
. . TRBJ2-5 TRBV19 TGTGCCAGTAGTGCAGACGGGGCGAGGGAGACCCAGTACTTC CASSADGARETQYF
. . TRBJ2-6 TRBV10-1 TGCGCCAGCAGTGGAGGAACCGCACAAAGTCGGGCCAACGTCCTGACTTTC CASSGGTAQSRANVLTF
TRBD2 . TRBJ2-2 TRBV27 TGTGCCAGCCAGAATCCGCTAGCGGGAGGGCCATCCGGGGAGCTGTTTTTT CASQNPLAGGPSGELFF
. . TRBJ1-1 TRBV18 TGTGCCAGCTCACCACCGGGGGGGCAGAACACTGAAGCTTTCTTT CASSPPGGQNTEAFF
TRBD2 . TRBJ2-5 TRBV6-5 TGTGCCAGCAGCGGACTAGCGGGACGTGCAGAGACCCAGTACTTC CASSGLAGRAETQYF